Listed below are T cell receptor beta chains from one sample, sequenced in a study of blood T cell repertoires in COVID-19. Clones were read by immunoSEQ multiplex PCR, and TCRdb kept only the in-frame ones, dropping some. The data contain approximately 120,000 clones, roughly 79% of them singletons. The sequenced material came from peripheral blood. Receptors originate from a human donor in a cohort sampled during active COVID-19. The CDR3 runs from the conserved cysteine through the conserved F or W. A D gene is named only where the DNA matches it firmly. Clone size, where shown, is once, few, many, or a class for clones that have expanded.

j_call v_call cdr3_length clone_size d_call cdr3_aa cdr3_nt
TRBJ1-1 TRBV7-2 12 . . CASSLQASEAFF TGTGCCAGCAGCTTACAGGCTTCTGAAGCTTTCTTT
TRBJ2-2 TRBV29-1 13 . . CSGERARTGELFF TGCAGCGGGGAGCGGGCCCGCACCGGGGAGCTGTTTTTT
TRBJ2-2 TRBV11-2 17 . TRBD2 CASSLLLAGDKTGELFF TGTGCCAGCAGCTTACTTCTAGCGGGGGACAAAACCGGGGAGCTGTTTTTT
TRBJ2-7 TRBV4-2 14 . . CASSQVPTTYEQYF TGTGCCAGCAGCCAAGTTCCCACAACCTACGAGCAGTACTTC
TRBJ1-2 TRBV11-2 13 . . CASSFGGSYGYTF TGTGCCAGCAGCTTTGGGGGCAGCTATGGCTACACCTTC
TRBJ2-5 TRBV5-1 16 few TRBD2 CASSLEPAGNQETQYF TGCGCCAGCAGCCTGGAACCAGCGGGGAACCAAGAGACCCAGTACTTC
TRBJ1-2 TRBV6-5 16 . TRBD1 CASSYFNRGLAYGYTF TGTGCCAGCAGTTACTTCAACAGGGGGCTAGCCTATGGCTACACCTTC
TRBJ1-2 TRBV5-6 14 . . CASSLTGDPYGYTF TGTGCCAGCAGCTTGACAGGAGATCCCTATGGCTACACCTTC
TRBJ1-5 TRBV6-4 14 . TRBD1 CASSRTGQDQPQHF TGTGCCAGCAGCCGGACAGGACAGGATCAGCCCCAGCATTTT
TRBJ1-1 TRBV2 14 . TRBD1 CASTEEAGTAEAFF TGTGCCAGCACCGAGGAAGCCGGGACAGCTGAAGCTTTCTTT
TRBJ2-5 TRBV23-1 19 . . CASSQSRDRAGPRGETQYF TGCGCCAGCAGTCAATCGAGGGACCGCGCGGGACCCCGGGGGGAGACCCAGTACTTC
TRBJ1-1 TRBV28 15 . . CASSPPKGRDTEAFF TGTGCCAGTTCACCCCCCAAAGGCAGGGACACTGAAGCTTTCTTT
TRBJ2-4 TRBV6-2/TRBV6-3 14 . . CASSSSGAKNIQYF TGTGCCAGCAGTTCCTCCGGTGCCAAAAACATTCAGTACTTC
TRBJ2-3 TRBV24-1 15 . . CATSDLARAPDTQYF TGTGCCACCAGTGATTTGGCCAGGGCCCCAGATACGCAGTATTTT
TRBJ2-7 TRBV6-5 14 few TRBD2 CASSYGSGGYEQYF TGTGCCAGCAGTTATGGGAGCGGGGGTTACGAGCAGTACTTC
TRBJ2-3 TRBV10-3 15 . TRBD1 CATKRDRGITDTQYF TGTGCCACCAAGCGGGACAGGGGAATAACAGATACGCAGTATTTT
TRBJ1-6 TRBV21-1 14 . . CASSKFTARTPLHF TGTGCCAGCAGCAAATTCACAGCTCGGACACCCCTCCACTTT
TRBJ1-3 TRBV15 16 once . CATSRGGASSGNTIYF TGTGCCACCAGCAGGGGGGGAGCCTCGAGTGGAAACACCATATATTTT
TRBJ2-2 TRBV27 19 . TRBD2 CASTQKWGLAGETAGELFF TGTGCCAGCACCCAAAAGTGGGGACTAGCGGGAGAGACGGCCGGGGAGCTGTTTTTT
TRBJ2-2 TRBV4-1 14 . TRBD1 CASSPTDREEELFF TGCGCCAGCAGCCCGACGGACAGGGAGGAGGAGCTGTTTTTT
TRBJ2-7 TRBV2 12 . TRBD1 CASTRQGYEQYF TGTGCCAGCACTAGACAGGGCTACGAGCAGTACTTC
TRBJ1-5 TRBV6-6 14 once TRBD1 CASVRDSGNQPQHF TGTGCCAGCGTGCGGGACAGCGGGAATCAGCCCCAGCATTTT
TRBJ1-2 TRBV19 14 . . CASSTIRGAYGYTF TGTGCCAGTAGTACTATCAGGGGAGCCTATGGCTACACCTTC
TRBJ1-4 TRBV19 13 . . CASSRMRGEKLFF TGTGCCAGTAGTAGGATGCGAGGTGAAAAACTGTTTTTT
TRBJ1-5 TRBV19 14 . . CASSIVRGNQPQHF TGTGCCAGTAGTATAGTCCGGGGGAATCAGCCCCAGCATTTT
TRBJ2-7 TRBV7-2 14 . . CASSLEPGPYEQYF TGTGCCAGCAGCTTAGAACCGGGTCCCTACGAGCAGTACTTC
TRBJ2-5 TRBV18 14 . TRBD2 CASLPLASQETQYF TGTGCCAGCTTACCACTAGCGTCCCAAGAGACCCAGTACTTC
TRBJ2-1 TRBV20-1 18 . TRBD2 CSASDSGRETHGGNEQFF TGCAGTGCTAGTGACAGCGGGAGAGAAACCCATGGGGGCAATGAGCAGTTCTTC
TRBJ2-2 TRBV7-6 16 . TRBD1 CASSKGGQPNTGELFF TGTGCCAGCAGTAAAGGGGGACAGCCGAACACCGGGGAGCTGTTTTTT
TRBJ2-6 TRBV10-3 17 . TRBD2 CASGLAGGSSGANVLTF TGTGCCAGCGGACTAGCGGGGGGTTCCTCTGGGGCCAACGTCCTGACTTTC
TRBJ2-5 TRBV5-1 14 . . CASSQGGRPETQYF TGCGCCAGCAGCCAGGGTGGGAGGCCAGAGACCCAGTACTTC
TRBJ1-5 TRBV7-9 12 . . CASSRGGQPQHF TGTGCCAGCAGCCGAGGAGGTCAGCCCCAGCATTTT
TRBJ2-2 TRBV6-5 15 . . CASRGQYGGTGELFF TGTGCCAGCAGAGGACAATACGGGGGCACCGGGGAGCTGTTTTTT
TRBJ2-2 TRBV6-2/TRBV6-3 16 . TRBD1 CASSDYRGRDTGELFF TGTGCCAGCAGCGACTACAGGGGGCGCGACACCGGGGAGCTGTTTTTT
TRBJ2-7 TRBV7-3 13 once TRBD1 CASSSTGWDEQYF TGTGCCAGCAGCTCGACAGGGTGGGACGAGCAGTACTTC
TRBJ2-3 TRBV15 15 . TRBD2 CATSREGLEGDTQYF TGTGCCACCAGCAGAGAAGGACTAGAAGGAGATACGCAGTATTTT
TRBJ2-2 TRBV24-1 16 . . CATSVNGAANTGELFF TGTGCCACCAGTGTCAATGGGGCCGCGAACACCGGGGAGCTGTTTTTT